Listed below are T cell receptor beta chains from one sample, sequenced in a study of CD8+ T cells in alopecia areata. Measured with immunoSEQ multiplex PCR; TCRdb has only the in-frame clones, and not every one. The table includes 90,000 to 100,000 clones, more than 35% detected once. Sequenced input: CD4+ T cells sorted from blood. The receptors derive from a human donor with alopecia areata. The CDR3 runs from the conserved cysteine through the conserved F or W. The order of the fields is J gene, clone size, V gene, CDR3 protein. Some rows have no size entry. The others give once, few or many, or a class for an expanded clone.

>TRBJ2-5|few|TRBV7-2
CASSTRLAVFQETQYF
>TRBJ2-3|once|TRBV5-1
CASRVGGTDTQYF
>TRBJ2-7|-|TRBV7-9
CASSLEAGGMYEQYF
>TRBJ2-7|-|TRBV27
CASSLLTGTYEQYF
>TRBJ1-1|-|TRBV4-2
CASSRDGLNTEAFF
>TRBJ1-5|-|TRBV30
CAWTRGPNQPQHF
>TRBJ2-7|-|TRBV5-1
CASSLALAAFNEQYF
>TRBJ2-3|-|TRBV5-6
CASSFSGTVTDTQYF
>TRBJ2-7|-|TRBV7-9
CASSFSGSYEQYF
>TRBJ1-2|-|TRBV6-6
CASTRQANGYTF
>TRBJ2-3|-|TRBV2
CASNSYGADTQYF
>TRBJ1-1|few|TRBV28
CASSRRGAANTEAFF
>TRBJ2-7|-|TRBV4-3
CASSQEGGYEQYF
>TRBJ2-6|-|TRBV18
CASSIRGSGANVLTF
>TRBJ2-3|few|TRBV14
CASSQWRGNTDTQYF
>TRBJ2-6|few|TRBV30
CAWSRTGGSGANVLTF
>TRBJ1-5|-|TRBV5-1
CASSRTGGGNQPQHF
>TRBJ2-1|few|TRBV18
CASSPMVSNEQFF
>TRBJ1-2|-|TRBV4-1
CASSQVRDRVRGYTF
>TRBJ1-1|-|TRBV7-9
CASKQGARGNTEAFF
>TRBJ2-2|few|TRBV30
CAWSSFGTGELFF
>TRBJ2-7|-|TRBV30
CAWSVATRSSYEQYF
>TRBJ2-3|-|TRBV5-4
CASSLARLAGDPDTQYF
>TRBJ2-3|many|TRBV7-2
CASSTDRRTDTQYF
>TRBJ2-7|few|TRBV10-3
CAISESWASARHEQYF
>TRBJ2-2|-|TRBV7-3
CASSSNVAGELFF
>TRBJ2-7|few|TRBV7-2
CASSPRTSGGYEQYF
>TRBJ1-2|once|TRBV30
CAWSGGTVEGGYTF
>TRBJ2-1|-|TRBV5-1
CASGLAGDNEQFF
>TRBJ1-2|few|TRBV29-1
CSVAIQKANYGYTF
>TRBJ2-1|few|TRBV29-1
CSVVWRTSYNEQFF
>TRBJ1-5|-|TRBV30
CAWTGGLNQPQHF
>TRBJ1-2|-|TRBV7-2
CASSLMDRGRDGYTF
>TRBJ2-7|-|TRBV27
CASSFHSSYEQYF
>TRBJ1-2|few|TRBV30
CAWSVLGWGNYGYTF
>TRBJ2-3|-|TRBV28
CASRGVTDTQYF
>TRBJ2-1|-|TRBV5-1
CASSSDGGLGQFF
>TRBJ1-3|-|TRBV5-1
CASSLDGEGNTIYF
>TRBJ1-6|few|TRBV28
CASRRTGVNSPLHF
>TRBJ2-1|few|TRBV29-1
CSADERPEKLEQFF
>TRBJ2-2|-|TRBV29-1
CSVEFDREGYSGELFF
>TRBJ2-2|-|TRBV7-2
CASSLDRTGELFF
>TRBJ1-1|-|TRBV30
CAWSVSPEAFF
>TRBJ1-1|-|TRBV18
CASSPSLVENTEAFF
>TRBJ1-1|-|TRBV30
CAWSVRSPPGPEAFF
>TRBJ1-6|-|TRBV30
CAWRAPLGEGSPLHF
>TRBJ1-1|few|TRBV6-5
CASRPIQGRNTEAFF
>TRBJ2-5|-|TRBV2
CASSRLRGLGETQYF
>TRBJ2-1|few|TRBV7-9
CASSPLAGSLNNEQFF
>TRBJ1-1|-|TRBV6-1
CASSDGLVNTEAFF
>TRBJ1-4|few|TRBV7-9
CASSRGDASGDEKLFF
>TRBJ2-7|-|TRBV30
CAWSHRGTYEQYF
>TRBJ1-2|few|TRBV14
CASSLGRDPSGYGYTF
>TRBJ2-7|-|TRBV28
CASSSYFGGSYEQYF
>TRBJ2-1|-|TRBV27
CASRFSGGSSYNEQFF
>TRBJ2-1|-|TRBV6-5
CASSYGPGQGLNEQFF
>TRBJ2-5|-|TRBV28
CASATGTGRETQYF
>TRBJ1-2|-|TRBV30
CACTGQGEPLYGYTF